This T cell receptor (beta chain) was captured in a study of early T cells in non-severe SARS-CoV-2 infection. Turning to the study itself: Bulk RNA from unsorted whole blood was sequenced; chains were unpaired.

V was clipped by 6 bases and J by 5 bases, with 15 bases between them. CDR1 is DFQATT and CDR2 is SNEGSKA in the germline V gene (reference sequence). This CDR3 comprises 13 residues. Individually, cDNA molecules had unique molecular identifiers attached to them. TCRdb called the 5' RACE reads again in MiXCR, with one record for every CDR3 protein. The sample lists some 63,000 distinct CDR3 sequences; approximately 12% were seen once. Broader study findings: Comparison of clonotypes with VDJdb favored anti-spike CD8 responses while missing private and CD4 specificities.

This clonotype was seen more than once but under ten times. The antigen remains unidentified. The specimen was whole blood. The receptor was derived from an adult who was a healthcare worker with PCR-confirmed SARS-CoV-2 infection or an uninfected control (not recorded which). The rearrangement uses TRBV20-1 and TRBJ2-3, with a tentative D call TRBD2 (5 bases). CDR3 sequence: CSASAPGGDTQYF. The CDR3 DNA sequence: TGCAGTGCGAGTGCCCCCGGAGGAGATACGCAGTATTTT.